These 23 T cell receptor beta chains originate from one sample sequenced in a study of T-cell memory formation after mild COVID-19. A single record per CDR3 protein comes from TCRdb applying MiXCR to the 5' RACE reads. Among under 300,000 distinct CDR3 sequences listed, 8.5% to 9.5% were seen once. The sample consisted of PBMCs or a T cell subset sorted from them (not recorded which). The source of these receptors is a man aged 18 to 30 who had mild COVID-19 (a few samples of this study predate the infection). Cell type and time point are not known.

This clonotype was seen only a few times. In DNA form, the CDR3 reads TGCGCCAGCAGCTTGGATCCAGGTTTTAATGGCTACACCTTC. It encodes CASSLDPGFNGYTF. The genes are TRBV5-1 and TRBJ1-2; D is ambiguous. V was trimmed by 0 bases and J by 6 bases, leaving 12 bases between them. This CDR3 has 14 residues. Per germline, CDR1 SGHRS and CDR2 YFSETQ.

A few counts support this clonotype. This rearrangement joins TRBV20-1 to TRBJ2-7; D is ambiguous. Trimming pared 6 bases from V and 2 bases from J, leaving 17 bases between. Germline V gene sequence: CDR1 DFQATT, CDR2 SNEGSKA (reference sequence). The CDR3 runs 14 residues. The CDR3 spells CSAISPKATYEQYF. The CDR3 nucleotides read TGCAGTGCCATCAGCCCCAAGGCGACCTACGAGCAGTACTTC.

This clonotype was seen repeatedly, ten times or more. The chain combines TRBV27 with TRBJ2-1, with 11 bases aligning to TRBD2. CDR1 is MNHEY, CDR2 SMNVEV, per germline (reference sequence). The CDR3 extends over 16 amino acids. V lost 8 bases to trimming and J lost 6 bases; unmatched junction nucleotides: 12. The CDR3 spells CASVRGASGGPNEQFF. CDR3 sequence (DNA): TGTGCCAGCGTAAGGGGTGCTAGCGGGGGGCCCAATGAGCAGTTCTTC.

The genes are TRBV20-1 and TRBJ1-3; D call uncertain. V gave up 1 base and J gave up 0 bases, with 7 bases separating them. CDR3 size: 14 residues. CDR1 is DFQATT and CDR2 is SNEGSKA in the germline V gene (reference sequence). The CDR3 coding sequence is TGCAGTGCTAGAGGAGGTTCCTCTGGAAACACCATATATTTT. This codes for CSARGGSSGNTIYF.

CDR3 sequence: CASSLDLSEGDTQYF. The CDR3 DNA follows: TGCGCCAGCAGCTTGGACCTTTCCGAGGGAGATACGCAGTATTTT. The rearrangement joins TRBV5-1 to TRBJ2-3, with a weak D call TRBD2 (5 bases). The CDR3 runs 15 residues. Germline V gene data show CDR1 as SGHRS and CDR2 as YFSETQ. Trimming pared 0 bases from V and 5 bases from J, leaving 13 bases between.

In this sample, this clonotype turned up many times. This chain connects TRBV6-1 to TRBJ2-5; D is uncertain. V was trimmed by 6 bases and J by 1 base, leaving 12 bases between them. The CDR3 has 14 residues. Looked up from germline, CDR1 is MNHNS and CDR2 is SASEGT. CDR3 bases: TGTGCCAGCAGCCTCCCCCGGAGCCAAGAGACCCAGTACTTC. It encodes CASSLPRSQETQYF.

This clonotype has more than one count but fewer than ten. The CDR3 DNA is TGCGCCAGCAGCCAAGATAGAGCTAGCGGGGGCTTTGAGTATACGCAGTATTTT. It yields the protein CASSQDRASGGFEYTQYF. The rearrangement links TRBV4-3 to TRBJ2-3; 10 bases line up with TRBD2. Germline trimming cut 0 bases from V and 7 bases from J; bases unmatched to any gene: 13. Per germline, CDR1 LGHNA and CDR2 YSLEER. The CDR3 runs 18 residues.

This clonotype was observed a few times. The chain uses TRBV19 and TRBJ2-7, with D possibly being TRBD2 (6 bases). Germline V gene lookup returns CDR1 LNHDA and CDR2 SQIVND (reference sequence). This CDR3 contains 16 residues. V was cut by 5 bases and J by 2 bases, with 19 bases left in between. The CDR3: CASSWSLAAPAYEQYF. In nucleotides, the CDR3 is TGTGCCAGTAGTTGGTCCTTAGCGGCACCGGCCTACGAGCAGTACTTC.

Many counts were recorded for this clonotype. The V call is TRBV7-2, the J call TRBJ2-1; 10 positions agree with TRBD2. Trimming took 6 bases from V and 8 from J; bases not matched to a gene: 10. The CDR3 has 15 residues. CDR1 is SGHTA, CDR2 FQGNSA, per germline. CDR3 nucleotides: TGTGCCAGCAGAGTACTAGCGGGGTTAGGGGATGAGCAGTTCTTC. Translated: CASRVLAGLGDEQFF. The entire variable domain, with the rest obtained from reference TRBV7-2 and TRBJ2-1, is as follows: GAGVSQSPSNKVTEKGKDVELRCDPISGHTALYWYRQSLGQGLEFLIYFQGNSAPDKSGLPSDRFSAERTGGSVSTLTIQRTQQEDSAVYLCASRVLAGLGDEQFFGPGTRLTVL.

This sequence joins TRBV6-6 and TRBJ1-2; D possibly corresponds to TRBD1 (6 bases). Deletions cut 8 bases from V and 1 base from J, with 11 bases between. CDR1 and CDR2 (germline): MNHNY, SVGAGI (reference sequence). This CDR3 is 13 amino acids long. The CDR3 spells CASCRTDNYGYTF. The CDR3 region has the DNA TGTGCCAGCTGTAGGACAGATAACTATGGCTACACCTTC.

This clonotype was detected only a few times. This chain links TRBV20-1 with TRBJ1-5; D might be TRBD1 (5 bases). CDR1 is DFQATT and CDR2 is SNEGSKA in the germline V gene (reference sequence). CDR3 length: 12 residues. V shed 7 bases and J shed 3 bases, with 10 bases lying between them. CDR3 sequence: CSVGTYNQPQHF. The CDR3 region has the DNA TGCAGTGTTGGGACCTACAATCAGCCCCAGCATTTT.

The genes are TRBV5-1 and TRBJ2-5, with D unclear. Germline V gives CDR1 SGHRS, CDR2 YFSETQ. This CDR3 comprises 13 residues. V lost 1 base and J lost 4, with 8 bases in between. CDR3 region: CASSLLGSETQYF. CDR3 bases: TGCGCCAGCAGCTTGCTGGGATCAGAGACCCAGTACTTC.

Only a few counts were recorded for this clonotype. The rearrangement links TRBV3-1 to TRBJ2-4; 10 bases map to TRBD2. Germline loops: CDR1 LGHDT, CDR2 YNNKEL (reference sequence). Unmatched junction bases numbered 7, after V lost 3 bases and J lost 8 bases. The CDR3 is made up of 15 amino acids. The CDR3 is CASSHIAGGWDIQYF. CDR3 DNA: TGTGCCAGCAGCCATATAGCGGGGGGTTGGGACATTCAGTACTTC.

CDR3 sequence: CASSSTGVGSGANVLTF. The CDR3, as DNA: TGTGCCAGCAGCTCGACAGGGGTAGGCTCTGGGGCCAACGTCCTGACTTTC. The V call is TRBV7-2, the J call TRBJ2-6, with 8 bases aligning to TRBD1. CDR1 is SGHTA, CDR2 FQGNSA, per germline. After removal of 4 bases from V and 0 bases from J, the junction contained 5 bases not matched to a gene. CDR3 size: 17 residues.

V and J are TRBV7-3 and TRBJ2-2, with 8 bases identical to TRBD1. CDR1 is SGHTA, CDR2 FQGTGA, per germline. With 2 bases clipped from V and 6 bases from J, the junction kept 5 bases outside the gene matches. The CDR3 sequence is 15 residues long. This CDR3 is CASSLWNRGAGELFF. The CDR3 DNA reads TGTGCCAGCAGCTTATGGAACAGGGGGGCCGGGGAGCTGTTTTTT.

This clonotype was counted between two and nine times. The chain links TRBV21-1 to TRBJ2-5; the D segment call TRBD1 is taken from the table without a DNA check. TRBV21-1 is listed as a pseudogene. This CDR3 comprises 14 residues. DNA of the CDR3: TGTGCCCTCTGTTCCGGGGCCTCCTGGGGGACCCAGTACTTC. It codes for CALCSGASWGTQYF.

V gene TRBV12-3 or TRBV12-4 combines with J gene TRBJ2-7; TRBD2 aligns across 7 bases. V was pared by 4 bases and J by 2 bases, with 8 bases of the junction left unmatched. The CDR3 runs to 15 residues. The CDR3 bases are TGTGCCAGCAGTTGGGGGAGGGCGAGAACCTACGAGCAGTACTTC. Its protein product is CASSWGRARTYEQYF.

J is TRBJ2-2 and V is TRBV6-2 or TRBV6-3; D might be TRBD1 (5 bases). The CDR3 spans 17 residues. V gave up 0 bases and J gave up 5 bases, with 16 bases separating them. The germline V gene has CDR1 MNHEY and CDR2 SVGEGT. CDR3 in DNA: TGTGCCAGCAGTTACTCGATCTATTCAGGGTTGACCGGGGAGCTGTTTTTT. It codes for CASSYSIYSGLTGELFF.

The gene calls are TRBV5-1 and TRBJ2-2; 8 bases are shared with TRBD2. The V gene end was trimmed by 2 bases and the J gene end by 1 base; junction bases not matched to a gene: 7. The CDR3 is 17 amino acids. Germline V CDR1 and CDR2: SGHRS, YFSETQ. The CDR3 bases are TGCGCCAGCAGCTTAAATCCCCTAGCGGGGAACACCGGGGAGCTGTTTTTT. Its protein product is CASSLNPLAGNTGELFF.

V is TRBV7-8 and J is TRBJ1-4; 8 bases map to TRBD1. V lost 3 bases to trimming and J lost 7 bases; unmatched junction nucleotides: 4. Germline V gives CDR1 SGHVS, CDR2 FQNEAQ. The CDR3 covers 14 residues. The CDR3 DNA reads TGTGCCAGCAGCTTCTTCAGGGGGCCTGAAAAACTGTTTTTT. Translated, it gives CASSFFRGPEKLFF.

The rearrangement links TRBV5-1 to TRBJ2-2; TRBD2 might be the D (7 bases). The CDR3 is 18 residues long. The germline gives CDR1 SGHRS, CDR2 YFSETQ. Trimming left V 1 base short and J 1 base short, with 17 bases between. The DNA for the CDR3 is TGCGCCAGCAGCTTGCTCGTACGGGGGGCCTTGAACACCGGGGAGCTGTTTTTT. It translates to CASSLLVRGALNTGELFF.

This chain uses TRBV7-2 with TRBJ2-3; D gene unclear. V lost 2 bases and J lost 2, with 8 bases in between. CDR3 size: 14 residues. Germline V gives CDR1 SGHTA, CDR2 FQGNSA. In DNA, the CDR3 is TGTGCCAGCAGCTTAAGTCTGTTCACAGATACGCAGTATTTT. Its translation is CASSLSLFTDTQYF.

Ten or more counts support this clonotype. The chain combines TRBV7-2 with TRBJ2-7; TRBD2 aligns across 7 bases. Germline-derived CDR1 and CDR2 are SGHTA and FQGNSA. V lost 5 bases, J lost 3 bases, and 4 bases stayed unmatched. There are 13 residues in the CDR3. The CDR3 loop reads CASSLGLDYEQYV. In DNA form, the CDR3 reads TGTGCCAGCAGCCTAGGACTAGACTACGAGCAGTACGTC.